This T cell receptor (beta chain) comes out of a study of relationships among human T cell subsets. The CDR3 is 15 amino acids. The J segment lost 1 base and the V segment lost 5 bases, leaving 5 bases of the junction unmatched. In germline, CDR1 is MNHNY, CDR2 SVGAGI (reference sequence). The CD8+ T cells came from negative anti-CD4 multisort bead selection followed by positive anti-CD8 selection. As to this clonotype: Its matching antigen is unknown.

The T cell receptor alpha and beta CDR3 regions were amplified from mRNA by semiquantitative ARM-PCR. Tagged nested gene-specific primers were used first, then communal superprimers amplified exponentially. TCRdb independently ran MiXCR on the multiplex PCR reads; one entry per CDR3 protein. Of roughly 5,400 distinct CDR3 sequences listed, 65% are singletons. Points from the study as a whole: Over 60% of CD8+ cytotoxic sequences came from clones with over 100 reads.

This clonotype was sampled from a man aged 35 to 55 in good health. The chain couples TRBV6-6 to TRBJ1-5; 7 nucleotides match TRBD1. The specimen was CD8+ T cells sorted from blood. The CDR3 nucleotides are TGTGCCAGCAGTACCTACAGGGGCAGCAATCAGCCCCAGCATTTT. Translating it yields CASSTYRGSNQPQHF.